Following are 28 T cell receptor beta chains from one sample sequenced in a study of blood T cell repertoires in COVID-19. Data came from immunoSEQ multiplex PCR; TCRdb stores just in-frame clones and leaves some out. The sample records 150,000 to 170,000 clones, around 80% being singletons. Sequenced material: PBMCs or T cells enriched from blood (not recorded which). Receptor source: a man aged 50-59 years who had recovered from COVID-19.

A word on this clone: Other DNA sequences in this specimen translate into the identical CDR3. The CDR3 sequence: CASSLGQGSYNSPLHF. In DNA form, the CDR3 reads TGTGCCAGCAGCTTAGGTCAGGGCTCCTATAATTCACCCCTCCACTTT. This chain links TRBV7-9 with TRBJ1-6; D may be TRBD1 (5 bases). Germline CDR1 and CDR2: SEHNR and FQNEAQ (reference sequence). This CDR3 is 16 amino acids long. The V gene lost 1 base and the J gene lost 0 bases, with 7 bases spanning the gap. Full variable domain (rest looked up from reference TRBV7-9 and TRBJ1-6): DTGVSQNPRHKITKRGQNVTFRCDPISEHNRLYWYRQTLGQGPEFLTYFQNEAQLEKSRLLSDRFSAERPKGSFSTLEIQRTEQGDSAMYLCASSLGQGSYNSPLHFGNGTRLTVT.

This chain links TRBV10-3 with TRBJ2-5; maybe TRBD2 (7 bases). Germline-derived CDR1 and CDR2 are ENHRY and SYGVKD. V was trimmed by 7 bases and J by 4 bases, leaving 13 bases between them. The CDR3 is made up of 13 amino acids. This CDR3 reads CAIIGGGRETQYF. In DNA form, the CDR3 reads TGTGCCATCATAGGGGGGGGCCGAGAGACCCAGTACTTC.

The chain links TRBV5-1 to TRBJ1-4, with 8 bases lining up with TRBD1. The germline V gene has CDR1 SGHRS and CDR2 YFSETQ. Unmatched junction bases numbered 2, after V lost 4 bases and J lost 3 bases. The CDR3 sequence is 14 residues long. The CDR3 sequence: CASSPQGANEKLFF. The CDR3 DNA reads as TGCGCCAGCAGCCCACAGGGGGCTAATGAAAAACTGTTTTTT.

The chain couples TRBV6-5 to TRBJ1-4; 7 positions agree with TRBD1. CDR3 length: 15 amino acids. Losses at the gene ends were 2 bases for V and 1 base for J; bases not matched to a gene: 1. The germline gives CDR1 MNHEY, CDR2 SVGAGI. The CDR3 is CASSYRGQTNEKLFF. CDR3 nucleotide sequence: TGTGCCAGCAGTTACAGGGGGCAAACTAATGAAAAACTGTTTTTT.

The CDR3 DNA reads TGTGCCTTCGAGACCTACGGACAGGGGCCCCATGAGCAGTTCTTC. Protein product: CAFETYGQGPHEQFF. The chain joins TRBV30 to TRBJ2-1, with 9 bases fitting TRBD1. V was pared by 7 bases and J by 8 bases, with 15 bases of the junction left unmatched. There are 15 residues in the CDR3. Germline V gives CDR1 GTSNPN, CDR2 SVGIG (reference sequence).

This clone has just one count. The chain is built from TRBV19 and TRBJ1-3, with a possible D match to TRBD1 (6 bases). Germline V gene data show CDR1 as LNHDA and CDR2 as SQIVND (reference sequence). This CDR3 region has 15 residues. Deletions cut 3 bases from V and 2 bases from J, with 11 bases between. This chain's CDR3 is CASSISKGAGNTIYF. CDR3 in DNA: TGTGCCAGTAGTATTTCCAAGGGGGCTGGAAACACCATATATTTT.

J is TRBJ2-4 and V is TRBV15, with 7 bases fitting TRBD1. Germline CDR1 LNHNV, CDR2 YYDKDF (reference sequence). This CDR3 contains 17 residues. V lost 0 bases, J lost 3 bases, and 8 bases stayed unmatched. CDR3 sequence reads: CATSRDPRDSSKNIQYF. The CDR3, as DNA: TGTGCCACCAGCAGAGATCCCCGGGACAGCAGCAAAAACATTCAGTACTTC.

As DNA, the CDR3 is TGTGCCAGCAGTCCGGGACAGGGACGCGAGCAGTACTTC. Translation: CASSPGQGREQYF. V usage is TRBV12-3 or TRBV12-4 and J usage is TRBJ2-7, with 9 bases that match TRBD1. The CDR3 covers 13 residues. V trimming: 5 bases; J trimming: 6 bases; junction bases outside the gene matches: 5.

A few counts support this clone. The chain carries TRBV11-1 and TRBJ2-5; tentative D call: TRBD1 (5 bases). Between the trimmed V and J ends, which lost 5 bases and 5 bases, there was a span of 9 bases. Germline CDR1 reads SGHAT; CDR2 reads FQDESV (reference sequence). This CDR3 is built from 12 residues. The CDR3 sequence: CASSKKGETQYF. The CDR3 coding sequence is TGTGCCAGCAGCAAAAAGGGGGAGACCCAGTACTTC.

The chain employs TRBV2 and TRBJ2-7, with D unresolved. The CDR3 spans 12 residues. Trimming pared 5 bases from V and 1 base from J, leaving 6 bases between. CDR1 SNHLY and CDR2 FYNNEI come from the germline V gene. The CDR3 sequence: CASSFTSYEQYF. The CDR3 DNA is TGTGCCAGCAGTTTTACTTCCTACGAGCAGTACTTC.

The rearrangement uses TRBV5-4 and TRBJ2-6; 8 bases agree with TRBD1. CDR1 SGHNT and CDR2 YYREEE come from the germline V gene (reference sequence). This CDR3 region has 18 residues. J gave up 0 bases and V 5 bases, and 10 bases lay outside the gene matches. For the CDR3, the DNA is TGTGCCAGCAGAAGTGCAGGGGGCCTTCTCTCTGGGGCCAACGTCCTGACTTTC. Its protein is CASRSAGGLLSGANVLTF.

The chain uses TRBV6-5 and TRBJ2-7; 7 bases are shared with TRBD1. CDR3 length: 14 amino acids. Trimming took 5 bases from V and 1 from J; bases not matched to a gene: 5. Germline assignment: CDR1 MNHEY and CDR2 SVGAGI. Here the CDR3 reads CASSRNRGSYEQYF. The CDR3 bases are TGTGCCAGCAGTCGAAACAGGGGATCCTACGAGCAGTACTTC.

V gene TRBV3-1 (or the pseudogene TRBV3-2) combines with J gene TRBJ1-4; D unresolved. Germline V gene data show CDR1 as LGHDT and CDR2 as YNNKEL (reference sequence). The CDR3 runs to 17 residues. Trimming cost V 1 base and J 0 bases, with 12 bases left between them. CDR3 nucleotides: TGTGCCAGCAGCCAAGCCCCATGGGGAGCAACTAATGAAAAACTGTTTTTT. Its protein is CASSQAPWGATNEKLFF.

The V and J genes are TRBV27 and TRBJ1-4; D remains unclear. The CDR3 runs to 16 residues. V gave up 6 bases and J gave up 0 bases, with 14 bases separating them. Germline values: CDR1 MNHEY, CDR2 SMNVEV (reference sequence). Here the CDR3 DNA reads TGTGCCAGCAGCCCGACGTTGGGAGCAACTAATGAAAAACTGTTTTTT. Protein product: CASSPTLGATNEKLFF.

CDR3 amino acids: CASSPRRQGSYGYTF. For the CDR3, the DNA is TGTGCCAGCAGCCCACGCCGACAGGGATCCTATGGCTACACCTTC. The V call is TRBV7-9, the J call TRBJ1-2; the match to TRBD1 covers 7 bases. V lost 5 bases, J lost 4 bases, and 10 bases stayed unmatched. This CDR3 contains 15 residues. CDR1 and CDR2 from the germline V gene are SEHNR and FQNEAQ (reference sequence).

Written as DNA, the CDR3 is TGTGCCAGCAGCTCCCCGACAGGGGGACGAAATTCACCCCTCCACTTT. Its translation is CASSSPTGGRNSPLHF. The rearrangement uses TRBV7-9 and TRBJ1-6; TRBD1 matches at 9 bases. CDR1 SEHNR and CDR2 FQNEAQ come from the germline V gene (reference sequence). The CDR3 extends over 16 amino acids. Germline trimming cut 4 bases from V and 7 bases from J; bases unmatched to any gene: 8.

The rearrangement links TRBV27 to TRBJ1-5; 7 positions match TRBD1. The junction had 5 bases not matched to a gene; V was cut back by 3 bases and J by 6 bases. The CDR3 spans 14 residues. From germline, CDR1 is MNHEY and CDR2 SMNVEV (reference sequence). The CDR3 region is CASSFSTGSQPQHF. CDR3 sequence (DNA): TGTGCCAGCAGTTTTTCGACAGGGAGTCAGCCCCAGCATTTT.

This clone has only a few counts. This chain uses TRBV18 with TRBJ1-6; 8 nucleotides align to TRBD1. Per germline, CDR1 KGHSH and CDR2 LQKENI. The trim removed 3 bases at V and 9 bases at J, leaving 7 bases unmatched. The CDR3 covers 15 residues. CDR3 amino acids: CASSPTGDKSSPLHF. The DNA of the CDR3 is TGTGCCAGCTCACCGACAGGGGACAAATCTTCACCCCTCCACTTT.

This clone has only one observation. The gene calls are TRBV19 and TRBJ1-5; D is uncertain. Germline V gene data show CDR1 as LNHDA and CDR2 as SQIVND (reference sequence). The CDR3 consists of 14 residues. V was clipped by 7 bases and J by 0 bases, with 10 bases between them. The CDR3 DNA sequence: TGTGCCAGTACCATCTATTATAGCAATCAGCCCCAGCATTTT. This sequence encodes CASTIYYSNQPQHF.

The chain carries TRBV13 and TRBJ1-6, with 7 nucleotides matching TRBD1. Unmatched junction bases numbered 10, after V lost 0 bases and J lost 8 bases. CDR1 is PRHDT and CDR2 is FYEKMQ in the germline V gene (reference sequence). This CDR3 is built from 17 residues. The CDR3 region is CASSLGGGGPTDSPLHF. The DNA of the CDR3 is TGTGCCAGCAGCTTAGGCGGAGGGGGCCCGACGGATTCACCCCTCCACTTT.

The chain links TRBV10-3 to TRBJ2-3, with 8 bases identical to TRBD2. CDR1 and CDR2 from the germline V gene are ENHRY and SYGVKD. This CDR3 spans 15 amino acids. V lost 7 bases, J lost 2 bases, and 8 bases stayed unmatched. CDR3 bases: TGTGCCATCAAATCGAGAGCGGGGGACACAGATACGCAGTATTTT. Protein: CAIKSRAGDTDTQYF.

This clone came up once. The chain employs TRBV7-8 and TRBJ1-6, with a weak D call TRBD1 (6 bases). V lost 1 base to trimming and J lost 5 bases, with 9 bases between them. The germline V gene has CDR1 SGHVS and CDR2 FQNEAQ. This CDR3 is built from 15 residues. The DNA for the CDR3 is TGTGCCAGCAGCTTAGTTCGGACAGATAATTCACCCCTCCACTTT. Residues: CASSLVRTDNSPLHF.

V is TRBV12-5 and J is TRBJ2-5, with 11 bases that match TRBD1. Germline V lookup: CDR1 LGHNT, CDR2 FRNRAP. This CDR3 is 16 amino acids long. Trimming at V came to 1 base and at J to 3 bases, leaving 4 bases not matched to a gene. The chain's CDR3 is CASGLGTGGFEETQYF. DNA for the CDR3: TGTGCTAGTGGTTTGGGGACAGGGGGCTTTGAAGAGACCCAGTACTTC.

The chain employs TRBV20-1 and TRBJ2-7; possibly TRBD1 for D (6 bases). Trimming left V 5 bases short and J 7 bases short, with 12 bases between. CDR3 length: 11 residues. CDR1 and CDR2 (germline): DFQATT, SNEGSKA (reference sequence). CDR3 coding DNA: TGCAGTGCTGCAGGGGTGAGAGAGCAGTACTTC. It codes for CSAAGVREQYF.

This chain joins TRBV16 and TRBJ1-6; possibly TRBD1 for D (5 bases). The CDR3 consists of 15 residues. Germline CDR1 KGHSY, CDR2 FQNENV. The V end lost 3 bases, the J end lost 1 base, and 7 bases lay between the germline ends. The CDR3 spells CASSHGGSYNSPLHF. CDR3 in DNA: TGTGCCAGCAGCCATGGGGGGTCCTATAATTCACCCCTCCACTTT.

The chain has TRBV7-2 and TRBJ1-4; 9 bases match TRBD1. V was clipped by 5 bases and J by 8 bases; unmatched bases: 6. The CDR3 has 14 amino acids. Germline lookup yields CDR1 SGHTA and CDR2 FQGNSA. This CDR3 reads CASSPTGGLEKLFF. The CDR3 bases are TGTGCCAGCAGCCCGACAGGGGGGCTAGAAAAACTGTTTTTT.

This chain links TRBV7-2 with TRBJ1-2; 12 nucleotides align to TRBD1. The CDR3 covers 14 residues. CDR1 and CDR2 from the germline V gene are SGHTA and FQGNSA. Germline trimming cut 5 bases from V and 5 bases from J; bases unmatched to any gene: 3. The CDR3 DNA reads TGTGCCAGCAGCGGGACAGGGGGCTGGTATGGCTACACCTTC. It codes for CASSGTGGWYGYTF.

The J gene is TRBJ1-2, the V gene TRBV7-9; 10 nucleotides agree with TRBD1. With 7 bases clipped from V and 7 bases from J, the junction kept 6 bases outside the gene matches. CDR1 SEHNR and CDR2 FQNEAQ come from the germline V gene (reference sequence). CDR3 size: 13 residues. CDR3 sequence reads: CASNGQGVSGYTF. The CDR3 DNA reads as TGTGCCAGCAACGGACAGGGGGTATCTGGCTACACCTTC. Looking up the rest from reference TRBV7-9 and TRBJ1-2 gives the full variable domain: DTGVSQNPRHKITKRGQNVTFRCDPISEHNRLYWYRQTLGQGPEFLTYFQNEAQLEKSRLLSDRFSAERPKGSFSTLEIQRTEQGDSAMYLCASNGQGVSGYTFGSGTRLTVV.